The 15 T cell receptor beta chains below all came from one sample that was sequenced in a study of T cell repertoires in cytomegalovirus infection (dated by TCRdb to between 2018 and 2021). Sequencing instrument: Illumina HiSeq 1500. In-frame beta chains were kept once TCRdb had trimmed the public reads at Q25 with fastp and called clones with MiXCR. Rows are combined by CDR3 protein, so each entry shows the most common genes and DNA. In all, the sample holds 150,000 to 190,000 distinct CDR3 sequences, and less than 25% of those were seen once. The ten top clones hold about 10% of the sample. Source material: PBMCs. These receptors all come from a human donor in good health (CMV status not recorded). Some clones in this sample may be carry-over from other donors' samples.

Many counts were recorded for this clonotype. The chain is built from TRBV7-9 and TRBJ2-1, with 9 bases fitting TRBD2. Germline CDR1 SEHNR, CDR2 FQNEAQ (reference sequence). V gave up 4 bases and J gave up 0 bases; unmatched junction bases: 16. This CDR3 has 20 amino acids. The DNA for the CDR3 is TGTGCCAGCAGCTATTACCCCCTTAGCGGGGGATTTAGCTCCTACAATGAGCAGTTCTTC. Its protein is CASSYYPLSGGFSSYNEQFF. Full variable domain (missing parts from reference TRBV7-9 and TRBJ2-1): DTGVSQNPRHKITKRGQNVTFRCDPISEHNRLYWYRQTLGQGPEFLTYFQNEAQLEKSRLLSDRFSAERPKGSFSTLEIQRTEQGDSAMYLCASSYYPLSGGFSSYNEQFFGPGTRLTVL.

This clonotype has at least ten counts. This chain links TRBV6-5 with TRBJ1-4; unclear D gene. Germline CDR1 reads MNHEY; CDR2 reads SVGAGI. Trimming stripped 6 bases from V and 1 base from J, with 9 bases between. The CDR3 is 14 residues long. CDR3 region: CASRASLTNEKLFF. CDR3 bases: TGTGCCAGCAGGGCATCCTTAACTAATGAAAAACTGTTTTTT.

The V call is TRBV15, the J call TRBJ2-2, with D possibly matching TRBD1 (5 bases). From germline, CDR1 is LNHNV and CDR2 YYDKDF (reference sequence). Deletions cut 1 base from V and 7 bases from J, with 10 bases between. This CDR3 contains 14 residues. In DNA, the CDR3 is TGTGCCACCAGCAGAGGTCAGGGTGGCGGGGAGCTGTTTTTT. The encoded protein is CATSRGQGGGELFF.

In its sample, this clonotype was seen a few times. This chain joins TRBV27 and TRBJ1-2, with a tentative D call TRBD1 (5 bases). The CDR3 totals 13 residues. Germline V CDR1 and CDR2: MNHEY, SMNVEV (reference sequence). Trimming stripped 4 bases from V and 8 bases from J, with 14 bases between. The CDR3 nucleotides are TGTGCCAGCAGTTCTGGGCCCGAGGGGGGCTACACCTTC. Protein product: CASSSGPEGGYTF.

Note on this clonotype: A read error may be the cause here, since a much bigger clone is one base away. The chain has TRBV14 and TRBJ2-1; weak D call: TRBD2 (6 bases). The germline gives CDR1 SGHDN, CDR2 FVKESK. The CDR3 loop spans 17 amino acids. This chain's CDR3 is CASSPLAGTVSYNDQFF. CDR3 sequence (DNA): TGTGCCAGCAGCCCACTAGCCGGGACGGTCTCCTACAATGATCAGTTCTTC.

Here the CDR3 reads CASRWTSVETQYF. The CDR3 nucleotides are TGTGCCAGCCGGTGGACTAGCGTCGAGACCCAGTACTTC. The V call is TRBV28, the J call TRBJ2-5, with 9 nucleotides matching TRBD2. Germline V CDR1 and CDR2: MDHEN, SYDVKM. This CDR3 is 13 amino acids long. After removal of 8 bases from V and 5 bases from J, the junction contained 6 bases not matched to a gene.

This chain uses TRBV11-2 with TRBJ1-1, with D maybe TRBD1 (6 bases). The length of the CDR3 is 15 residues. Germline-derived CDR1 and CDR2 are SGHAT and FQNNGV. Trimming stripped 5 bases from V and 1 base from J, with 14 bases between. The CDR3 region has the DNA TGTGCCAGCAGCCACTACAGGGACTCGAACACTGAAGCTTTCTTT. Translating gives CASSHYRDSNTEAFF.

In DNA, the CDR3 is TGTGCCAGCAGCCAAGTCGGGGGGCAAAATTCACCCCTCCACTTT. Protein: CASSQVGGQNSPLHF. The chain is built from TRBV14 and TRBJ1-6; possibly TRBD1 for D (6 bases). The CDR3 loop spans 15 amino acids. V lost 1 base and J lost 7, with 11 bases in between. Per germline, CDR1 SGHDN and CDR2 FVKESK. Filled out from reference TRBV14 and TRBJ1-6, the complete variable domain reads EAGVTQFPSHSVIEKGQTVTLRCDPISGHDNLYWYRRVMGKEIKFLLHFVKESKQDESGMPNNRFLAERTGGTYSTLKVQPAELEDSGVYFCASSQVGGQNSPLHFGNGTRLTVT.

V and J are TRBV7-9 and TRBJ2-3; weak D call: TRBD1 (5 bases). CDR1 is SEHNR, CDR2 FQNEAQ, per germline (reference sequence). V dropped 1 base and J dropped 11 bases, with 10 bases sitting between them. The CDR3 runs 12 residues. CDR3 loop: CASSLGKDRQYF. CDR3 nucleotides: TGTGCCAGCAGCTTAGGGAAAGACAGGCAGTATTTT.

This clonotype was observed a few times. This chain uses TRBV18 with TRBJ2-5; 9 bases are a match to TRBD1. CDR1 and CDR2 from the germline V gene are KGHSH and LQKENI. V dropped 5 bases and J dropped 2; count of bases not matched to a gene: 6. The CDR3 totals 15 residues. The CDR3 is CASSSDRGFQETQYF. CDR3 nucleotide sequence: TGTGCCAGCTCATCGGACAGGGGCTTTCAAGAGACCCAGTACTTC.

The rearrangement links TRBV3-1 to TRBJ2-5, with D tentatively TRBD2 (7 bases). Per germline, CDR1 LGHDT and CDR2 YNNKEL (reference sequence). This CDR3 has 18 residues. V lost 5 bases and J lost 1, with 23 bases in between. This CDR3 is CASSWGGRWGTAQETQYF. DNA for the CDR3: TGTGCCAGCAGCTGGGGGGGCCGCTGGGGAACCGCCCAAGAGACCCAGTACTTC.

The rearrangement uses TRBV6-5 and TRBJ1-6; perhaps TRBD1 as D (5 bases). V gave up 0 bases and J gave up 14 bases, with 17 bases separating them. This CDR3 contains 15 residues. Germline V gene lookup returns CDR1 MNHEY and CDR2 SVGAGI. For the CDR3, the DNA is TGTGCCAGCAGTTACTCAGGCAGGGCGACCCCGGCCCTCCACTTT. Amino acids: CASSYSGRATPALHF.

The chain combines TRBV6-5 with TRBJ2-3; D is perhaps TRBD2 (7 bases). Trimming pared 2 bases from V and 6 bases from J, leaving 12 bases between. This CDR3 contains 14 residues. Germline loops: CDR1 MNHEY, CDR2 SVGAGI. The CDR3 reads CASSYAGARDTQYF. For the CDR3, the DNA is TGTGCCAGCAGTTACGCGGGGGCCCGGGATACGCAGTATTTT.

This clonotype showed up just a few times. This rearrangement joins TRBV6-1 to TRBJ2-7, with D perhaps TRBD2 (6 bases). V shed 0 bases and J shed 9 bases, with 9 bases lying between them. Germline CDR1 reads MNHNS; CDR2 reads SASEGT. The CDR3 totals 12 residues. CDR3 sequence: CASSEAGGAQYF. In DNA, the CDR3 is TGTGCCAGCAGTGAAGCGGGGGGAGCGCAGTACTTC.

This clonotype was observed a handful of times. This sequence joins TRBV7-2 and TRBJ1-6; 10 nucleotides match TRBD1. The CDR3 covers 18 residues. J was trimmed by 2 bases and V by 5 bases; bases with no gene match: 9. Germline CDR1 reads SGHTA; CDR2 reads FQGNSA. In DNA form, the CDR3 reads TGTGCCAGCAGCCCGAGGTGGGACAGGGGAGCCTATAATTCACCCCTCCACTTT. This codes for CASSPRWDRGAYNSPLHF.